A selection of T cell receptor beta chains follows, all from one sample in a study of blood T cell repertoires in COVID-19. Data came from immunoSEQ multiplex PCR; TCRdb stores just in-frame clones and leaves some out. The table lists about 100,000 clones, approximately 86% of them singletons. Sequencing input: peripheral blood. The receptors here all came from a woman between 55 and 75 years old in a cohort sampled during active or convalescent COVID-19. Both conserved end residues are part of each CDR3. The D gene is left open where the match is weak. The size of a clone is reported for some rows only, either as once, few or many, or as a class for expanded clones.

d_gene,j_gene,abundance,v_gene,CDR3nt,CDR3aa
TRBD2,TRBJ2-1,.,TRBV6-6,TGTGCCAGCAGTTTGGGGGCGGGAGGGTCTGAGCAGTTCTTC,CASSLGAGGSEQFF
TRBD1,TRBJ1-5,.,TRBV3-1/TRBV3-2,TGTGCCAGCAGCCTCGGACAGGGGATTAATCAGCCCCAGCATTTT,CASSLGQGINQPQHF
.,TRBJ2-3,.,TRBV28,TGTGCCAGCAGTTTTCGGGGGACCCTCACAGATACGCAGTATTTT,CASSFRGTLTDTQYF
TRBD1,TRBJ2-7,once,TRBV4-1,TGCGCCAGCAGCCGTCGGACAGGCAACTACGAGCAGTACTTC,CASSRRTGNYEQYF
TRBD2,TRBJ2-1,.,TRBV18,TGTGCCAGCTCCCCGGGACTAGCGGGCGGGATCTCCTACAATGAGCAGTTCTTC,CASSPGLAGGISYNEQFF
TRBD1,TRBJ1-4,.,TRBV15,TGTGCCACGACAGGGGGCCAAGAAAAACTGTTTTTT,CATTGGQEKLFF
TRBD1,TRBJ2-1,.,TRBV3-1/TRBV3-2,TGTGCCAGCAGCCCCTGGACAGGGAAAGGTGAGCAGTTCTTC,CASSPWTGKGEQFF
TRBD2,TRBJ2-3,.,TRBV7-6,TGTGCCAGCAGCTTAACGGCGGGGGGCCTCCCAGATACGCAGTATTTT,CASSLTAGGLPDTQYF
.,TRBJ1-2,.,TRBV5-1,TGCGCCAGCAGTTGGGGAGGGGACGGCTACACCTTC,CASSWGGDGYTF
.,TRBJ1-3,.,TRBV9,TGTGCCAGCAGCGTAGATATTTCCTCTGGAAACACCATATATTTT,CASSVDISSGNTIYF
.,TRBJ2-2,.,TRBV5-1,TGCGCCAGCAGCAGTAGTTCACCGGACACCGGGGAGCTGTTTTTT,CASSSSSPDTGELFF
TRBD1,TRBJ1-2,.,TRBV9,TGTGCCAGCAGCGTAGTGGAGGGGGCAAGGGGCTACACCTTC,CASSVVEGARGYTF